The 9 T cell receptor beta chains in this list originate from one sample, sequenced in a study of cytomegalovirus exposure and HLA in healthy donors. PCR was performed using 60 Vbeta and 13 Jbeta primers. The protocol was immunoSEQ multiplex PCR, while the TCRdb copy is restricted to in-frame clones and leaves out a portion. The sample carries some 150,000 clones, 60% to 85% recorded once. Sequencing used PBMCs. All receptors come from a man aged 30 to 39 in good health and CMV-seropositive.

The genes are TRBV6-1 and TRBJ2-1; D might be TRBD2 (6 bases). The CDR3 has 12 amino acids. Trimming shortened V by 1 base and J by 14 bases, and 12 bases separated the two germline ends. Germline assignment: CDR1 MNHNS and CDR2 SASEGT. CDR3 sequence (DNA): TGTGCCAGCAGTGAAGTTGGGAGGTGGGAGTTCTTC. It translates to CASSEVGRWEFF.

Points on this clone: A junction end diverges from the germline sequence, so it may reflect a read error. CDR3 coding DNA: TGTGCCAGCAGTTACGCAGGGGGCCCCGCAGATATGCAGTATTTT. It specifies CASSYAGGPADMQYF. The chain joins TRBV6-5 to TRBJ2-3; 8 bases fit TRBD1. Germline assignment: CDR1 MNHEY and CDR2 SVGAGI. The CDR3 totals 15 residues.

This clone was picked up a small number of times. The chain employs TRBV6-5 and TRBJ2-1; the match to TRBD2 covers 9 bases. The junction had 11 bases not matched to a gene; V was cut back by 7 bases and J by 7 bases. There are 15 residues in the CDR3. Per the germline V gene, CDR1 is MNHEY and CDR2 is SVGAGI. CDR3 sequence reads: CASTPSGGPVNEQFF. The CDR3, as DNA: TGTGCCAGCACCCCCAGCGGGGGGCCTGTGAATGAGCAGTTCTTC.

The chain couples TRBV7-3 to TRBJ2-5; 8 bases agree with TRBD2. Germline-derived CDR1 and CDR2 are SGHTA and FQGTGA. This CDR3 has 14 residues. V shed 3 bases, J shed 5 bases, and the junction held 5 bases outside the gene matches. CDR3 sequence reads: CASSFAGGRETQYF. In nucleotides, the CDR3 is TGTGCCAGCAGCTTCGCGGGGGGCCGGGAGACCCAGTACTTC.

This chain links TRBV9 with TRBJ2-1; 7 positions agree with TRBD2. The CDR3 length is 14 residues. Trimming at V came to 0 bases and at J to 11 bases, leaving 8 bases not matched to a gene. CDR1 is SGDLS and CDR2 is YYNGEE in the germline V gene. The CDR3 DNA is TGTGCCAGCAGCGTAGGAGCGGGGCACCCCAAGCAGTTCTTC. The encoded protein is CASSVGAGHPKQFF.

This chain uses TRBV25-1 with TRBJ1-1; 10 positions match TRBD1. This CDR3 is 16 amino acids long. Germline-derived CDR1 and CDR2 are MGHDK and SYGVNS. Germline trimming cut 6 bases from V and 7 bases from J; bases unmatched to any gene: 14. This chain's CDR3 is CASSRRDRGENGEAFF. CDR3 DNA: TGTGCCAGCAGCCGTCGGGACAGGGGCGAAAATGGTGAAGCTTTCTTT.

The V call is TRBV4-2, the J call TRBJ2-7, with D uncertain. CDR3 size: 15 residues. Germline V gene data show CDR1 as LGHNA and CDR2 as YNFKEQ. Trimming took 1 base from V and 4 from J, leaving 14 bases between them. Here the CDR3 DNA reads TGTGCCAGCAGCCAAGGGGTTCAGGAAAGATACGAGCAGTACTTC. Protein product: CASSQGVQERYEQYF.

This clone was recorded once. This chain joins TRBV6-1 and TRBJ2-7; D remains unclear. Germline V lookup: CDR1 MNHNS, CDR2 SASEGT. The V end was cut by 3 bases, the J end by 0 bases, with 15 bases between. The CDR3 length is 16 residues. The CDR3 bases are TGTGCCAGCAGTGACCCCCATACTACGAGCTCCTACGAGCAGTACTTC. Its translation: CASSDPHTTSSYEQYF.

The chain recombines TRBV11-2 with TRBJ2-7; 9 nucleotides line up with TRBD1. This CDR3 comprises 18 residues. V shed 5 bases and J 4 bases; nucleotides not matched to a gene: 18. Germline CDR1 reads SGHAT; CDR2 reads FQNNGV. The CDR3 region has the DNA TGTGCCAGCAGCCCCTGGGACAGGGAAATTGGAGGAACGTACGAGCAGTACTTC. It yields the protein CASSPWDREIGGTYEQYF.